Shown below are 2 T cell receptor beta chains from a single sample sequenced in a study of blood T cell repertoires in COVID-19 (dated by TCRdb to about 2020). Libraries were built with the immunoSEQ multiplex PCR assay. The table comes from immuneACCESS by way of TCRdb, which keeps in-frame sequences with V and J called. Part of the clones is missing from these tables; in studies checked, under half for an unresolved V gene and the rest for unknown reasons. The table for this sample lists around 120,000 clones; 90% of them were counted only once. The ten largest account for roughly 5% of the sample. Material: peripheral blood. The receptors here all came from a man aged 55 to 70 with COVID-19, enrolled during active disease.

V is TRBV6-5 and J is TRBJ1-2; no clear D gene. The CDR3 runs to 13 residues. V shed 8 bases and J shed 6 bases, with 16 bases lying between them. The germline V gene has CDR1 MNHEY and CDR2 SVGAGI. The CDR3 DNA reads TGTGCCAGCGGCCCGGGGTCCTCGAATGGCTACACCTTC. This encodes CASGPGSSNGYTF.

This clone was observed a few times. The chain recombines TRBV11-2 with TRBJ2-7; D unresolved. The CDR3 sequence is 14 residues long. The germline V gene has CDR1 SGHAT and CDR2 FQNNGV. Trimming pared 5 bases from V and 0 bases from J, leaving 11 bases between. The CDR3 bases are TGTGCCAGCAGCCCTCAGCGAATCTCCTACGAGCAGTACTTC. Translated: CASSPQRISYEQYF.